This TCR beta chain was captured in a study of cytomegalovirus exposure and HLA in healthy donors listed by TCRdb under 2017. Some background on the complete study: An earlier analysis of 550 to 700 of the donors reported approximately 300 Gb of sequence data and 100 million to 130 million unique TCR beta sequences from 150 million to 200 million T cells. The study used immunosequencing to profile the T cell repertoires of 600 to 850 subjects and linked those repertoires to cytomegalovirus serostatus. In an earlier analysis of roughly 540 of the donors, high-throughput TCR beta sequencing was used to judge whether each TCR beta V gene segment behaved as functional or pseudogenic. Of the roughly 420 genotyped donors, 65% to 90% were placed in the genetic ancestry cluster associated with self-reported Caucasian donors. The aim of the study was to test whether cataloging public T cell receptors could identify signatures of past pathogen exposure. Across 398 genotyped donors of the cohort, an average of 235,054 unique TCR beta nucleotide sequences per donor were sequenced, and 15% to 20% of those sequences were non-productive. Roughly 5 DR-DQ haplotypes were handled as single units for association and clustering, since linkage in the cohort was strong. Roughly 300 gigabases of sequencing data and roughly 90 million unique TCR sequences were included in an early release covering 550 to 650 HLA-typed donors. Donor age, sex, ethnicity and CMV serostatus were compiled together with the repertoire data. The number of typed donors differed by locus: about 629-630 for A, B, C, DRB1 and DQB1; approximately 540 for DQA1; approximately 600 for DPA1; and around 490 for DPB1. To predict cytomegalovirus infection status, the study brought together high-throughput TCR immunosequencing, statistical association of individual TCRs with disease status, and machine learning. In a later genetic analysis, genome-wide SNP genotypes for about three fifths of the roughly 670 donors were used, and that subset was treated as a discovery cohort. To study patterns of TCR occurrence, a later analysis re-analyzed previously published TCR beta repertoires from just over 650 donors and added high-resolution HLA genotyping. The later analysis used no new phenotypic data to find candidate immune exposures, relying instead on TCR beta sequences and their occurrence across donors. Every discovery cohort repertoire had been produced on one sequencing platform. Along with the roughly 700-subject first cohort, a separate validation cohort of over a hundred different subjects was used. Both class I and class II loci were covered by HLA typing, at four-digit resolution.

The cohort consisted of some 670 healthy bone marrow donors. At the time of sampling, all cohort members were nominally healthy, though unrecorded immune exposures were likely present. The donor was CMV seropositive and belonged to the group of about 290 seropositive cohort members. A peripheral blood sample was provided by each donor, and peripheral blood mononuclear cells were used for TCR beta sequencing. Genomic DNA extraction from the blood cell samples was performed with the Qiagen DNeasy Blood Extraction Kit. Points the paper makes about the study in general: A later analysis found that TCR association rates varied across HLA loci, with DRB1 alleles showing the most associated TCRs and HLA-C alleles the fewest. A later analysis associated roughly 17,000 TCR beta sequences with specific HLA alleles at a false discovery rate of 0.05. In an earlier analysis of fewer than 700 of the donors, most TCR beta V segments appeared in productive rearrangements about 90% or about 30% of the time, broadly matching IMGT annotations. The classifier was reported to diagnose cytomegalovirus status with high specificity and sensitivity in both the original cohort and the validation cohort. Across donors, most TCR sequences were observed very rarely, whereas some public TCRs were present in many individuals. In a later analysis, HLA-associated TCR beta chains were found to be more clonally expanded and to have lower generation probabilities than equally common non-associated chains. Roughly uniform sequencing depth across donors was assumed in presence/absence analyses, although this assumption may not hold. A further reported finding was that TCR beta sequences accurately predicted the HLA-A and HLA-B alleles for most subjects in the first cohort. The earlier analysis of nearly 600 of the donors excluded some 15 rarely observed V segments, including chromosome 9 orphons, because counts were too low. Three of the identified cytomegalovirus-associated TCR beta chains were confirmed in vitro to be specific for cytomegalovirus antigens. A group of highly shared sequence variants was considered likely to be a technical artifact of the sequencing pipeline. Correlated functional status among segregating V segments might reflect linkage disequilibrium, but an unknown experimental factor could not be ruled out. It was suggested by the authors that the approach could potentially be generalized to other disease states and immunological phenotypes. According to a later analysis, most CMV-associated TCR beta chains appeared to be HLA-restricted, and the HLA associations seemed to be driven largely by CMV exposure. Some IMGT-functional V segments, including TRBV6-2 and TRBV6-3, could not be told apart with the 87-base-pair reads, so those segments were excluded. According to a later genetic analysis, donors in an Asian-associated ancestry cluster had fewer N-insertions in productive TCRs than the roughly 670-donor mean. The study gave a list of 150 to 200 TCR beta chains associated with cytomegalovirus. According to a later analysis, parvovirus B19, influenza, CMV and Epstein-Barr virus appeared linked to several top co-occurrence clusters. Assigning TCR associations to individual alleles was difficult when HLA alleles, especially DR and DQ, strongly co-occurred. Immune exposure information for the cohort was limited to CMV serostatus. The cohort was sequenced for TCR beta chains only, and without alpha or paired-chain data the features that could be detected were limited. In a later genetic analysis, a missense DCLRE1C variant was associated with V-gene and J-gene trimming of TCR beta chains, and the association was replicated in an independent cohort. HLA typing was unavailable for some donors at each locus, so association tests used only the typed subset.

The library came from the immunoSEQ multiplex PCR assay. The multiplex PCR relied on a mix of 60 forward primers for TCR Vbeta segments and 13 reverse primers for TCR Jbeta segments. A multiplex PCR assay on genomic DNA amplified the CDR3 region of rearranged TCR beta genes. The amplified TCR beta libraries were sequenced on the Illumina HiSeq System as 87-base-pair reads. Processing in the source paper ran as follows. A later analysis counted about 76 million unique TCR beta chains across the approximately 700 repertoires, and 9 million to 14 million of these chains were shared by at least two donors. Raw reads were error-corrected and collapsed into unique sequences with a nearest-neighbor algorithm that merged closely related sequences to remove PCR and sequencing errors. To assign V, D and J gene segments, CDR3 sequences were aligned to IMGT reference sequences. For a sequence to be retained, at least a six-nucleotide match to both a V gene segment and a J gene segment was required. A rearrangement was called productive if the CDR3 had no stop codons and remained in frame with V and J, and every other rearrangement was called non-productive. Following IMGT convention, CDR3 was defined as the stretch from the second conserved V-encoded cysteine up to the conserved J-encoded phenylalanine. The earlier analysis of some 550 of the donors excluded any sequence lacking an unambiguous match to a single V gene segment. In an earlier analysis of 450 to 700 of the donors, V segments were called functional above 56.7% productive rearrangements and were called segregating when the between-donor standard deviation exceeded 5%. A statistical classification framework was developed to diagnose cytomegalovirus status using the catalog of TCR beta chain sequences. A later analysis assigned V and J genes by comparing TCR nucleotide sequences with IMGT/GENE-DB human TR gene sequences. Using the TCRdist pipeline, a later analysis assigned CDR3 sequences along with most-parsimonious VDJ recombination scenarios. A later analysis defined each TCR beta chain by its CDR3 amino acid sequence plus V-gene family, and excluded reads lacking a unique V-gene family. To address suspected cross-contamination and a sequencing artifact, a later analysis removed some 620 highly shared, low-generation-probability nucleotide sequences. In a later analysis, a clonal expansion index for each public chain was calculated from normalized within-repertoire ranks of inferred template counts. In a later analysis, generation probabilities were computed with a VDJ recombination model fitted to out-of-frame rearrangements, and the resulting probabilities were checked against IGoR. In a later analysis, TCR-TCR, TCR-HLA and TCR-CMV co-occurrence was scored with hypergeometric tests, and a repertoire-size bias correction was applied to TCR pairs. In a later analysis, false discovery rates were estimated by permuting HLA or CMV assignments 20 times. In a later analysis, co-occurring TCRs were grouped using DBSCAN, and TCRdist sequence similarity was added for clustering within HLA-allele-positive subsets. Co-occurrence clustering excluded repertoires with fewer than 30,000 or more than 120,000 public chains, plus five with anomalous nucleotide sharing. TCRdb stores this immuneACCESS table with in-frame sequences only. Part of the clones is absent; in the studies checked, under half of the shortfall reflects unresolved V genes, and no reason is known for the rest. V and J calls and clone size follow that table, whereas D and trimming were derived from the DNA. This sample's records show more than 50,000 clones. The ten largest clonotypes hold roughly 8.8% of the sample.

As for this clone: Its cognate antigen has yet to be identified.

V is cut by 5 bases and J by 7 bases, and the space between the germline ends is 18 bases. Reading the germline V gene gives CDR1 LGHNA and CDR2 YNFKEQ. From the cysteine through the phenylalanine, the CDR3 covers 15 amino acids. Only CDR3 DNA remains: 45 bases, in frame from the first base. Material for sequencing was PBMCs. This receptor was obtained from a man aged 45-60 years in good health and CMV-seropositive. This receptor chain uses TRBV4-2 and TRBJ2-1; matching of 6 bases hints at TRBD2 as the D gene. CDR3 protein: CASSARLVVTNEQFF. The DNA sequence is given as TGTGCCAGCAGCGCCCGACTAGTCGTGACGAATGAGCAGTTCTTC.